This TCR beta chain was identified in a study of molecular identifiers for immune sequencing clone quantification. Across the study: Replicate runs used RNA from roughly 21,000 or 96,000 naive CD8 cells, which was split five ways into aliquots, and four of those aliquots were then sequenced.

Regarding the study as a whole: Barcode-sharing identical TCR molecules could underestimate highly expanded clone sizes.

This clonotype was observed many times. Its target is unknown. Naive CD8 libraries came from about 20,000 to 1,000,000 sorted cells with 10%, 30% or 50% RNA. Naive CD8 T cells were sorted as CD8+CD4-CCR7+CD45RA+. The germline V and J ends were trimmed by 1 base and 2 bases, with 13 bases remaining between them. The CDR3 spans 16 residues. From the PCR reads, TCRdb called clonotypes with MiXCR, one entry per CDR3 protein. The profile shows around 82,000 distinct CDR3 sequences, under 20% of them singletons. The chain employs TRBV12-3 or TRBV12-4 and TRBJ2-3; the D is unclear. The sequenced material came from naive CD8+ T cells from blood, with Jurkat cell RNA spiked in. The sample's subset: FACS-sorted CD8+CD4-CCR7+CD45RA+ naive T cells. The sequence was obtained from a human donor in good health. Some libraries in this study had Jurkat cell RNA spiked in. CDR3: CASSLGEETITDTQYF. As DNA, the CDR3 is TGTGCCAGCAGTTTAGGTGAGGAGACAATCACAGATACGCAGTATTTT.